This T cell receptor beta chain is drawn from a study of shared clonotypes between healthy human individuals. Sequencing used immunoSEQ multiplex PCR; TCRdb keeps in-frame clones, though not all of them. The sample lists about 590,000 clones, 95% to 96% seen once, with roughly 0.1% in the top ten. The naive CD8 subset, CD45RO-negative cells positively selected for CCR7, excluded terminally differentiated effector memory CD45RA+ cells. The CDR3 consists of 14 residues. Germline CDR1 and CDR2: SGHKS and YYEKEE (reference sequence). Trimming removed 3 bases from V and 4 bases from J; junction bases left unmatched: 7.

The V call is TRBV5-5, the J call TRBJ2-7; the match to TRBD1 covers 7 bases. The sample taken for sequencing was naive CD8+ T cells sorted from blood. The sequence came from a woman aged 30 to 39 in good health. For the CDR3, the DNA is TGTGCCAGCAGCTCGCCCGGGACAGCTTACGAGCAGTACTTC. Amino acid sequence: CASSSPGTAYEQYF.